The sample holds many counts of the clone carrying this T cell receptor beta chain. Its antigen is currently unknown. This specimen belongs to a study of neurological immune-mediated disorders. Study-wide background: Relapsing-remitting disease affected roughly 30, and secondary progressive 3, of roughly 35 multiple sclerosis patients. Study-wide results and limits: One cluster of related CDR3 sequences contained, by phylogenetic grouping, the repertoires of 18 of 34 multiple sclerosis patients and formed a possible signature. The absence of any CDR3 amino acid sequence shared by expanded clones across subjects suggests that repertoires were private in all groups.

One entry per CDR3 protein results from TCRdb running MiXCR on the 5' RACE reads. The sample includes more than 40,000 distinct CDR3 sequences, 1.9% of them seen just once. CDR1 DFQATT and CDR2 SNEGSKA come from the germline V gene (reference sequence). Trimming cost V 2 bases and J 0 bases; bases outside gene matches: 7. This CDR3 has 16 amino acids. The source is a woman aged 35 to 49 with multiple sclerosis. Sequences were obtained from PBMCs. The V and J genes are TRBV20-1 and TRBJ2-5, with 9 positions matching TRBD2. The DNA of the CDR3 is TGCAGTGCTAGAATCCCAGTAGCGGGGGACCAAGAGACCCAGTACTTC. Its translation is CSARIPVAGDQETQYF.